Listed here are 30 T cell receptor beta chains from one sample, sequenced in a study of blood T cell repertoires in COVID-19. Measured with immunoSEQ multiplex PCR; TCRdb has only the in-frame clones, and not every one. Of about 400,000 clones listed, 86% are singletons. The sample comprised peripheral blood. Receptor source: a woman in her twenties or thirties with active or convalescent COVID-19.

The J gene is TRBJ2-7, the V gene TRBV6-6; D perhaps matches TRBD1 (6 bases). V was cut by 0 bases and J by 6 bases, with 9 bases left in between. The CDR3 loop spans 13 amino acids. Germline assignment: CDR1 MNHNY and CDR2 SVGAGI (reference sequence). Here the CDR3 DNA reads TGTGCCAGCAGTTACTCGCCAGGGGCCGAGCAGTACTTC. Translating gives CASSYSPGAEQYF.

The chain combines TRBV4-2 with TRBJ2-5, with 7 bases that match TRBD2. The CDR3 is 14 residues long. Per the germline V gene, CDR1 is LGHNA and CDR2 is YNFKEQ. Trimming cost V 4 bases and J 5 bases; bases outside gene matches: 7. CDR3 nucleotides: TGTGCCAGCAGCCCCTCAGCGGGAAGGGAGACCCAGTACTTC. It translates to CASSPSAGRETQYF.

This clone was counted a few times. CDR3 nucleotide sequence: TGTGCCAGCAGCTTGGGAGACAGGGGGCGAGGAAACACCATATATTTT. Amino acids: CASSLGDRGRGNTIYF. The chain has TRBV13 and TRBJ1-3, with 10 bases identical to TRBD1. The CDR3 runs to 16 residues. Unmatched junction bases numbered 6, after V lost 3 bases and J lost 4 bases. The germline gives CDR1 PRHDT, CDR2 FYEKMQ (reference sequence). The full variable domain, in which reference TRBV13 and TRBJ1-3 provide the parts outside the CDR3, is AAGVIQSPRHLIKEKRETATLKCYPIPRHDTVYWYQQGPGQDPQFLISFYEKMQSDKGSIPDRFSAQQFSDYHSELNMSSLELGDSALYFCASSLGDRGRGNTIYFGEGSWLTVV.

This chain links TRBV5-5 with TRBJ1-1; unclear D gene. The CDR3 runs 11 residues. Trimming left V 0 bases short and J 5 bases short, with 2 bases between. Germline V gene sequence: CDR1 SGHKS, CDR2 YYEKEE (reference sequence). The CDR3 DNA reads as TGTGCCAGCAGCTTGGCGACTGAAGCTTTCTTT. Protein product: CASSLATEAFF.

The genes are TRBV4-1 and TRBJ1-3; TRBD1 aligns across 7 bases. Per germline, CDR1 MGHRA and CDR2 YSYEKL. With V trimmed by 1 base and J by 4 bases, 4 bases remained unmatched. The CDR3 has 15 amino acids. Here the CDR3 DNA reads TGCGCCAGCAGCCAAGGACTGGGACAGGGAAACACCATATATTTT. Amino acids: CASSQGLGQGNTIYF.

The chain has TRBV4-1 and TRBJ1-2; no clear D. V shed 2 bases and J shed 8 bases, with 12 bases lying between them. This CDR3 is 13 amino acids long. Germline values: CDR1 MGHRA, CDR2 YSYEKL. CDR3 amino acids: CASSQLSTGGYTF. The CDR3 coding sequence is TGCGCCAGCAGCCAATTGTCCACGGGGGGCTACACCTTC.

J is TRBJ1-2 and V is TRBV5-1; 7 positions match TRBD1. After removal of 1 base from V and 1 base from J, the junction contained 4 bases not matched to a gene. The germline CDR1 and CDR2 sequences are SGHRS and YFSETQ. The CDR3 loop spans 15 amino acids. This CDR3 reads CASSLSGQINYGYTF. In DNA, the CDR3 is TGCGCCAGCAGCTTGTCGGGACAGATTAACTATGGCTACACCTTC.

This clone was seen only once. The chain carries TRBV12-3 or TRBV12-4 and TRBJ1-2, with 10 positions matching TRBD1. V lost 6 bases and J lost 8; bases outside the gene matches: 6. This CDR3 region has 13 residues. CDR3 residues: CASRGQGVRGYTF. CDR3 DNA sequence: TGTGCCAGCAGAGGACAGGGGGTGAGGGGCTACACCTTC.

With regard to this clone: The same CDR3 arises from other DNA sequences in this sample as well. In DNA form, the CDR3 reads TGTGCCAGCAGGGTGGACAGGGGAGCGTACAATGAGCAGTTCTTC. Its translation is CASRVDRGAYNEQFF. The chain couples TRBV2 to TRBJ2-1; 9 bases match TRBD1. Trimming at V came to 6 bases and at J to 4 bases, leaving 7 bases not matched to a gene. The CDR3 runs 15 residues. Germline loops: CDR1 SNHLY, CDR2 FYNNEI.

The gene calls are TRBV6-1 and TRBJ1-2; D call uncertain. CDR3 length: 12 amino acids. Trimming took 3 bases from V and 4 from J, leaving 6 bases between them. The germline V gene encodes CDR1 MNHNS and CDR2 SASEGT. CDR3 nucleotide sequence: TGTGCCAGCAGTGATAGCCGCTATGGCTACACCTTC. Encoded protein: CASSDSRYGYTF.

The V call is TRBV5-5, the J call TRBJ1-5; TRBD1 might be the D (5 bases). The V gene's germline CDR1 is SGHKS and CDR2 YYEKEE (reference sequence). The CDR3 has 14 residues. Trimming took 1 base from V and 13 from J, leaving 18 bases between them. The CDR3: CASSLNGQGRMQHF. The CDR3 DNA is TGTGCCAGCAGCTTGAATGGTCAGGGTCGGATGCAGCATTTT.

The chain's CDR3 is CASSLSGGVTEAFF. In DNA form, the CDR3 reads TGTGCCAGCAGCTTATCGGGGGGGGTTACTGAAGCTTTCTTT. V usage is TRBV7-8 and J usage is TRBJ1-1; a weak D match, TRBD1 (5 bases). V lost 2 bases and J 5 bases, leaving 12 bases between the germline ends. The CDR3 is 14 residues long. Germline CDR1 and CDR2: SGHVS and FQNEAQ.

This clone showed up just a few times. The CDR3 sequence is CASSLSAGPNEKLFF. In nucleotides, the CDR3 is TGTGCCAGCAGCTTATCGGCAGGGCCCAATGAAAAACTGTTTTTT. The rearrangement joins TRBV7-8 to TRBJ1-4; D possibly corresponds to TRBD1 (5 bases). Germline-derived CDR1 and CDR2 are SGHVS and FQNEAQ. This CDR3 spans 15 amino acids. V was shortened by 2 bases and J by 5 bases, with 12 bases between the two germline ends.

The rearrangement links TRBV2 to TRBJ1-2; the D gene is possibly TRBD1 (5 bases). Germline CDR1 reads SNHLY; CDR2 reads FYNNEI. V was cut by 7 bases and J by 7 bases, with 16 bases left in between. This CDR3 has 13 residues. CDR3 sequence reads: CASIWGQTAGYTF. CDR3 bases: TGTGCCAGCATATGGGGCCAGACCGCTGGCTACACCTTC.

This clone was observed a handful of times. The CDR3: CASSFSGQEAYEQYF. The CDR3 nucleotides read TGTGCCAGCAGCTTCTCCGGCCAGGAAGCCTACGAGCAGTACTTC. The V gene is TRBV7-9, the J gene TRBJ2-7; D is unresolved. The germline V and J ends were trimmed by 3 bases and 2 bases, with 14 bases remaining between them. Germline values: CDR1 SEHNR, CDR2 FQNEAQ (reference sequence). This CDR3 has 15 residues.

The gene calls are TRBV5-4 and TRBJ1-1, with 7 bases aligning to TRBD1. The CDR3 extends over 15 amino acids. Germline loops: CDR1 SGHNT, CDR2 YYREEE (reference sequence). Losses at the gene ends were 4 bases for V and 0 bases for J; bases not matched to a gene: 6. In DNA form, the CDR3 reads TGTGCCAGCAGCACGGGGACAGCTCTGAACACTGAAGCTTTCTTT. Protein product: CASSTGTALNTEAFF.

The rearrangement joins TRBV15 to TRBJ2-7, with TRBD1 matching over 8 bases. CDR1 and CDR2 (germline): LNHNV, YYDKDF (reference sequence). The junction had 5 bases not matched to a gene; V was cut back by 5 bases and J by 5 bases. CDR3 size: 13 residues. CDR3 sequence (DNA): TGTGCCACCAGCCGGGACAGGTCCCACGAGCAGTACTTC. It yields the protein CATSRDRSHEQYF.

This chain joins TRBV2 and TRBJ1-2; 7 bases fit TRBD1. Per germline, CDR1 SNHLY and CDR2 FYNNEI. The CDR3 spans 12 residues. The ends lost 4 bases at V and 13 bases at J; junction bases unmatched: 9. The CDR3 sequence is CASSALPDRITF. The CDR3 region has the DNA TGTGCCAGCAGTGCCCTTCCGGACAGGATCACCTTC.

V gene TRBV15 combines with J gene TRBJ2-3; TRBD2 agrees at 7 bases. Looked up from germline, CDR1 is LNHNV and CDR2 is YYDKDF (reference sequence). V lost 1 base and J lost 11; bases outside the gene matches: 6. The length of the CDR3 is 13 residues. CDR3 loop: CATSRGGGTLQYF. CDR3 bases: TGTGCCACCAGCAGAGGGGGGGGGACCTTGCAGTATTTT. The full variable domain, in which reference TRBV15 and TRBJ2-3 provide the parts outside the CDR3, is DAMVIQNPRYQVTQFGKPVTLSCSQTLNHNVMYWYQQKSSQAPKLLFHYYDKDFNNEADTPDNFQSRRPNTSFCFLDIRSPGLGDTAMYLCATSRGGGTLQYFGPGTRLTVL.

The rearrangement links TRBV2 to TRBJ1-2, with 9 positions matching TRBD1. The ends lost 6 bases at V and 3 bases at J; junction bases unmatched: 14. This CDR3 is 17 amino acids long. Germline V gene sequence: CDR1 SNHLY, CDR2 FYNNEI. CDR3 loop: CASSVRWTGEDYYGYTF. The CDR3, as DNA: TGTGCCAGCAGCGTCAGATGGACAGGGGAGGACTACTATGGCTACACCTTC.

V and J are TRBV19 and TRBJ1-1; D remains ambiguous. V dropped 7 bases and J dropped 8 bases, with 14 bases sitting between them. CDR3 length equals 12 residues. Germline CDR1 reads LNHDA; CDR2 reads SQIVND (reference sequence). The CDR3 sequence: CASNLGREEAFF. In DNA, the CDR3 is TGTGCCAGTAACTTAGGGCGGGAGGAAGCTTTCTTT.

This clone was counted many times. V gene TRBV19 combines with J gene TRBJ1-1; 8 bases agree with TRBD1. V lost 11 bases and J lost 4; bases outside the gene matches: 9. Germline V gives CDR1 LNHDA, CDR2 SQIVND (reference sequence). The CDR3 is 13 amino acids. CDR3 region: CASSFGTGTEAFF. CDR3 DNA sequence: TGTGCCTCAAGTTTTGGGACAGGCACTGAAGCTTTCTTT.

A word on this clone: Other DNA sequences from this sample encode an identical CDR3 as well. The CDR3 sequence: CASSGQGAPGTEAFF. CDR3 nucleotide sequence: TGTGCCAGCAGCGGACAGGGGGCGCCTGGCACTGAAGCTTTCTTT. The rearrangement links TRBV2 to TRBJ1-1; 11 positions agree with TRBD1. The CDR3 runs to 15 residues. Unmatched junction bases numbered 7, after V lost 6 bases and J lost 4 bases. Germline V gene lookup returns CDR1 SNHLY and CDR2 FYNNEI.

The chain carries TRBV6-5 and TRBJ1-1; D remains ambiguous. Trimming took off 0 bases at V and 12 bases at J, with 8 bases between the two ends. Germline CDR1 reads MNHEY; CDR2 reads SVGAGI. The CDR3 extends over 11 amino acids. CDR3 in DNA: TGTGCCAGCAGTTACTCCGGGGAACCTTTCTTT. Its translation: CASSYSGEPFF.

CDR3 DNA: TGTGCCAGCAGCCCAAAGACCGGGACTTCCCTCGGCGAGCAGTACTTC. Its translation is CASSPKTGTSLGEQYF. The chain has TRBV5-4 and TRBJ2-7; possible D gene TRBD2, 6 bases. From germline, CDR1 is SGHNT and CDR2 YYREEE (reference sequence). This CDR3 contains 16 residues. V lost 4 bases and J 6 bases, leaving 23 bases between the germline ends. The full variable domain, completed using reference TRBV5-4 and TRBJ2-7, is ETGVTQSPTHLIKTRGQQVTLRCSSQSGHNTVSWYQQALGQGPQFIFQYYREEENGRGNFPPRFSGLQFPNYSSELNVNALELDDSALYLCASSPKTGTSLGEQYFGPGTRLTVT.

The chain joins TRBV9 to TRBJ2-6, with TRBD1 matching over 10 bases. The CDR3 has 17 amino acids. Looked up from germline, CDR1 is SGDLS and CDR2 is YYNGEE. V gave up 4 bases and J gave up 3 bases; unmatched junction bases: 7. The CDR3 sequence is CASSTSTGGYGANVLTF. CDR3 nucleotides: TGTGCCAGCAGCACATCGACAGGGGGCTATGGGGCCAACGTCCTGACTTTC.

This rearrangement joins TRBV24-1 to TRBJ1-2; the D gene is possibly TRBD1 (5 bases). Germline CDR1 reads KGHDR; CDR2 reads SFDVKD. The CDR3 consists of 13 residues. The ends were cut back, 2 bases at V and 8 bases at J, with 11 bases in the middle. CDR3 sequence: CATSDYDGGGYTF. The DNA for the CDR3 is TGTGCCACCAGTGATTACGACGGGGGGGGCTACACCTTC.

The CDR3 DNA sequence: TGTGCCAGCTCACAACCCGGGACAGGGGGCACAGATACGCAGTATTTT. Translation: CASSQPGTGGTDTQYF. The gene calls are TRBV18 and TRBJ2-3; 10 bases line up with TRBD1. CDR1 KGHSH and CDR2 LQKENI come from the germline V gene. This CDR3 region has 16 residues. The V and J ends lost 4 bases and 1 base, in that order; junction bases with no gene match: 5.

The chain employs TRBV19 and TRBJ2-5; a weak D match, TRBD2 (6 bases). This CDR3 contains 16 residues. From germline, CDR1 is LNHDA and CDR2 SQIVND (reference sequence). With 5 bases removed from V and 0 bases from J, the gap between germline ends came to 16 bases. The CDR3 reads CASSRSGRAYQETQYF. DNA for the CDR3: TGTGCCAGTAGTCGCAGCGGGCGAGCGTACCAAGAGACCCAGTACTTC.

The rearrangement joins TRBV7-8 to TRBJ2-3; D possibly corresponds to TRBD2 (6 bases). CDR3 length: 16 amino acids. V was pared by 0 bases and J by 0 bases, with 10 bases between. The V gene's germline CDR1 is SGHVS and CDR2 FQNEAQ. The CDR3 protein is CASSLASGTSTDTQYF. The CDR3 DNA is TGTGCCAGCAGCTTAGCTTCGGGGACTAGCACAGATACGCAGTATTTT.